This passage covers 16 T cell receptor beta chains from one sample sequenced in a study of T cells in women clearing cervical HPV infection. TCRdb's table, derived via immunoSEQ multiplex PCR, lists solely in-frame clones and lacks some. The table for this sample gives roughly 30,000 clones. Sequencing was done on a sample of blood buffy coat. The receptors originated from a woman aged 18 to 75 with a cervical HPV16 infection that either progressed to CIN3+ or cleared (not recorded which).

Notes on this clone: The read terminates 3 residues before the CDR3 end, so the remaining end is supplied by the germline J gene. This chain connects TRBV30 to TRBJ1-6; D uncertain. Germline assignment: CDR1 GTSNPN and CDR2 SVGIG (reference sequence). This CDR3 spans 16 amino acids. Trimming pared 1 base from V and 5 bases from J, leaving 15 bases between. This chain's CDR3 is CAWSETGRTHNSPLHF. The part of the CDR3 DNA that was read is TGTGCCTGGAGTGAAACCGGGAGGACTCATAATTCACCC.

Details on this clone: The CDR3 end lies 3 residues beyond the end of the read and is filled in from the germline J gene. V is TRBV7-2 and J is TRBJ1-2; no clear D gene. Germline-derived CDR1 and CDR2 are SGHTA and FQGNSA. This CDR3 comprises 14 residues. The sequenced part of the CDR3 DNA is TGTGCCAGCAGCTTAGGGCAAGGTAGGAGCGAC. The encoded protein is CASSLGQGRSD. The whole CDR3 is CASSLGQGRSDYTF.

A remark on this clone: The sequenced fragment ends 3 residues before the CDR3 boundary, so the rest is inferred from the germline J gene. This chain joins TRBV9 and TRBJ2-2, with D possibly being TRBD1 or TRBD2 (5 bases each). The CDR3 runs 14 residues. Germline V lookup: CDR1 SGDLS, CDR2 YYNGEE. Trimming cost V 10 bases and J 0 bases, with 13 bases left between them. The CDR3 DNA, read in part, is TGTGCCGGGAGTCAGGGAACGAACACCGGGGAG. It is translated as CAGSQGTNTGE. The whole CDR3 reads CAGSQGTNTGELFF.

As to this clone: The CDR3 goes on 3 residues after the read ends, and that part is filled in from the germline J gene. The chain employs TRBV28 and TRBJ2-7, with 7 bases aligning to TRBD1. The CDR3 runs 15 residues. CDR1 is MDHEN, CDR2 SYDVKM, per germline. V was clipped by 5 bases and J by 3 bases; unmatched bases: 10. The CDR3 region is CASSRRQGDNYEQYF. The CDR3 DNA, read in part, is TGTGCCAGCAGTCGACGACAGGGTGATAACTACGAG.

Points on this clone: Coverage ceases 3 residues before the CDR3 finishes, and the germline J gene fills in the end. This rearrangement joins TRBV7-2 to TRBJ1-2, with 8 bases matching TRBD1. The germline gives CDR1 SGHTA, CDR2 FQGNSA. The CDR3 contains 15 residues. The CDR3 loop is CASSLPGQGRYDYTF. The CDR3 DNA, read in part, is TGTGCCAGCAGCTTACCCGGACAGGGAAGGTACGAC.

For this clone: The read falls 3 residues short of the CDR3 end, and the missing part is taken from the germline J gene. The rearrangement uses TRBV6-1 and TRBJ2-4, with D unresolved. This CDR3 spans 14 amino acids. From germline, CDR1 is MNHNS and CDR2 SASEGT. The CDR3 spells CASSELLSNQPQYF. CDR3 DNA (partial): TGTGCCAGCAGTGAACTACTTAGCAATCAGCCT.

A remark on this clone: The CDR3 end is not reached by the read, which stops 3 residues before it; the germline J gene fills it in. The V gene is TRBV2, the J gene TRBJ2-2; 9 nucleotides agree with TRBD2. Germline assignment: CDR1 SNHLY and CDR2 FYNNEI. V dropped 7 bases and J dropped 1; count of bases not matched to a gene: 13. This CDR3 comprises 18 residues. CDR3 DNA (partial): TGTGCCAGCACACTCCCTAAGACTAGCGGAGTGAACACCGGGGAG. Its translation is CASTLPKTSGVNTGE. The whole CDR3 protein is CASTLPKTSGVNTGELFF.

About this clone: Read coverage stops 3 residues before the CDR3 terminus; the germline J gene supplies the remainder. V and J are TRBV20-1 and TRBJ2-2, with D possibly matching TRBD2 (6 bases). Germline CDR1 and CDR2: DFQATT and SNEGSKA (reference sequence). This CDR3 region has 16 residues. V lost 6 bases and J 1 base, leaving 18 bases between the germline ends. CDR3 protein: CSAGGTGGVNTGELFF. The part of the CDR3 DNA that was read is TGCAGTGCGGGCGGGACTGGCGGAGTGAACACCGGGGAG.

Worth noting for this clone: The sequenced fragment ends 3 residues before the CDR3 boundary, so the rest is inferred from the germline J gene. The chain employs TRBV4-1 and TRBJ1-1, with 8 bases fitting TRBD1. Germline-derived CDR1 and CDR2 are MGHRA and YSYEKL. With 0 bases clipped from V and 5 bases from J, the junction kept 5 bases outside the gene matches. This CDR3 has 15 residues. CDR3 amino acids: CASSQDGTGKTEAFF. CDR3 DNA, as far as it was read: TGCGCCAGCAGCCAAGATGGGACAGGAAAAACTGAA.

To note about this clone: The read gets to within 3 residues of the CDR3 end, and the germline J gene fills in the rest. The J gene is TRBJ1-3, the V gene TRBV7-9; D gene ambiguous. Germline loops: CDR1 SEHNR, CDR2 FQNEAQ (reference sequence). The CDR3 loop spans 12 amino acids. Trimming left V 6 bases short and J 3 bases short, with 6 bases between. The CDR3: CASSVGGNTIYF. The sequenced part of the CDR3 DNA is TGTGCCAGCAGTGTCGGTGGAAACACC.

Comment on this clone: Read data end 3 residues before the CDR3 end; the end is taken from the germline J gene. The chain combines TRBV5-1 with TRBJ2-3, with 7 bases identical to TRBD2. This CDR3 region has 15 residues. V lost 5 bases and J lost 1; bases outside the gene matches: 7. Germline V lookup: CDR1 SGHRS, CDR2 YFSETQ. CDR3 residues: CASRESGEGTDTQYF. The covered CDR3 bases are TGCGCCAGCAGGGAGAGCGGGGAGGGCACAGATACG.

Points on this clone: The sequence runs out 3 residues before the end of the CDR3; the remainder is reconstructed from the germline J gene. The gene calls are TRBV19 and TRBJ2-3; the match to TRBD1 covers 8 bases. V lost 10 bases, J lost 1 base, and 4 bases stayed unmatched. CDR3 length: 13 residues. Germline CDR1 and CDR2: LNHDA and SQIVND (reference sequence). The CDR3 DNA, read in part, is TGTGCCACCGGGACAGGCGGCACAGATACG. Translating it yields CATGTGGTDT. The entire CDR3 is CATGTGGTDTQYF. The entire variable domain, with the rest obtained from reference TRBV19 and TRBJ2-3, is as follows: DGGITQSPKYLFRKEGQNVTLSCEQNLNHDAMYWYRQDPGQGLRLIYYSQIVNDFQKGDIAEGYSVSREKKESFPLTVTSAQKNPTAFYLCATGTGGTDTQYFGPGTRLTVL.

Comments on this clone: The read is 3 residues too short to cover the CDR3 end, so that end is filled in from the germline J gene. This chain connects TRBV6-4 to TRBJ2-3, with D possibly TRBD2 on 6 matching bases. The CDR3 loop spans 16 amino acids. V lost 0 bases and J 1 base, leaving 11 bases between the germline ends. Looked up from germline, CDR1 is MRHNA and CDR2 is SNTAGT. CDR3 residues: CASSDSGGGGTDTQYF. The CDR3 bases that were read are TGTGCCAGCAGTGACTCAGGCGGAGGGGGCACAGATACG.

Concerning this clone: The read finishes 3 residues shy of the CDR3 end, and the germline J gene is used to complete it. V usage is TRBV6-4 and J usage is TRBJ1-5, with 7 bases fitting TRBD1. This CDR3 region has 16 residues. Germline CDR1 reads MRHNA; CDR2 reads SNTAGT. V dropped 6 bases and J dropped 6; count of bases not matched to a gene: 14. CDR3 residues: CASSKDRSGLSQPQHF. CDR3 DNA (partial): TGTGCCAGCAGCAAGGACAGGTCCGGGCTTTCTCAGCCC.

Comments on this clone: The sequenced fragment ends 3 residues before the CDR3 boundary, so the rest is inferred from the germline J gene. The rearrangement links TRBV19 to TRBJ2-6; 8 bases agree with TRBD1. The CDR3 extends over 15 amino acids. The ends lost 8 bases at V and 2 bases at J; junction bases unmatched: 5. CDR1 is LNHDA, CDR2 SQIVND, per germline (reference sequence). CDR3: CASWRTGTGANVLTF. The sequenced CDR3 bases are TGTGCCAGTTGGAGGACAGGGACTGGGGCCAACGTC.

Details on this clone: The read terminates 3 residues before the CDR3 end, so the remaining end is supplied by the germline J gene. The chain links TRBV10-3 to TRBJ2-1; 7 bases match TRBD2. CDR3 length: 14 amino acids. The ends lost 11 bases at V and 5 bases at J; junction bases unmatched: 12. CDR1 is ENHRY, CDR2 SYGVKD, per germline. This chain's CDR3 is CAAGGWGVDNEQFF. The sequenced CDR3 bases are TGTGCCGCCGGGGGGTGGGGGGTGGACAATGAG.